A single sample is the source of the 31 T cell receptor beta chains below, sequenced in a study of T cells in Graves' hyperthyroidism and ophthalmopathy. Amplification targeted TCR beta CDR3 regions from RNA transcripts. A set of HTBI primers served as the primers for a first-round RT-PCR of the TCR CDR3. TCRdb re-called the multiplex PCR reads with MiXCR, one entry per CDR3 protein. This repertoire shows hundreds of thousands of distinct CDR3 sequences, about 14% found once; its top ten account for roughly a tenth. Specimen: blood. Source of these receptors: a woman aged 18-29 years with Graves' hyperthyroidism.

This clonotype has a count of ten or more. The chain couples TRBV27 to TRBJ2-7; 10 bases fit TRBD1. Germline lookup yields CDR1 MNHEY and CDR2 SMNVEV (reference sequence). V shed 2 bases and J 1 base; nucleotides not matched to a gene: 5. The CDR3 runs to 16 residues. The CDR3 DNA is TGTGCCAGCAGTTTACTCCCGGGACAGGGGTCCTACGAGCAGTACTTC. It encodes CASSLLPGQGSYEQYF.

CDR3 loop: CASTEGDEQFF. CDR3 coding DNA: TGTGCCAGCACTGAGGGGGATGAGCAGTTCTTC. The chain uses TRBV12-3 or TRBV12-4 and TRBJ2-1; D possibly corresponds to TRBD1 (6 bases). The CDR3 has 11 amino acids. V gave up 7 bases and J gave up 8 bases, with 9 bases separating them.

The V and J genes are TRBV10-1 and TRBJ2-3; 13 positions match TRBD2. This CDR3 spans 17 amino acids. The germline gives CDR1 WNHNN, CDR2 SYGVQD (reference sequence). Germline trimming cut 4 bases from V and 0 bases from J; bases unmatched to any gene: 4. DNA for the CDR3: TGCGCCAGCAGTGCACTAGCGGGAGGGAAGAGCACAGATACGCAGTATTTT. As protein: CASSALAGGKSTDTQYF.

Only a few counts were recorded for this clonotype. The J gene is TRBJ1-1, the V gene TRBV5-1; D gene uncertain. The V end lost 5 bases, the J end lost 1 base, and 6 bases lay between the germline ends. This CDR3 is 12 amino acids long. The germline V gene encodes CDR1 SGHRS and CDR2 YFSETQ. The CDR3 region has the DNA TGCGCCAGCAGAATGGGGAACACTGAAGCTTTCTTT. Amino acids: CASRMGNTEAFF.

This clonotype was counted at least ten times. CDR3 nucleotides: TGCGCCAGCAGGAAAAGCGGTGAGCAGTTCTTC. Translating gives CASRKSGEQFF. V is TRBV5-1 and J is TRBJ2-1; maybe TRBD2 (5 bases). Germline V gene data show CDR1 as SGHRS and CDR2 as YFSETQ. Trimming shortened V by 5 bases and J by 9 bases, and 9 bases separated the two germline ends. The CDR3 totals 11 residues.

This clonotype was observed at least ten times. CDR3 sequence reads: CASNYLGAGTNAEYF. CDR3 DNA sequence: TGTGCCAGCAACTACCTGGGGGCAGGGACCAACGCGGAGTACTTC. The V gene is TRBV6-2 or TRBV6-3, the J gene TRBJ2-7; the D gene is possibly TRBD1 (6 bases). CDR3 length: 15 amino acids. Trimming removed 7 bases from V and 11 bases from J, with 27 bases in between. In germline, CDR1 is MNHEY, CDR2 SVGEGT.

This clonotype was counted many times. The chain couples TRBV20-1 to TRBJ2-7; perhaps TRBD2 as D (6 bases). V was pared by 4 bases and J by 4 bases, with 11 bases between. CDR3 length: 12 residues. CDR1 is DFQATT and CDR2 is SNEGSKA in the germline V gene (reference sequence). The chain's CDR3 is CSAIAEGYEQYF. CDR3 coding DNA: TGCAGTGCTATAGCGGAGGGGTACGAGCAGTACTTC.

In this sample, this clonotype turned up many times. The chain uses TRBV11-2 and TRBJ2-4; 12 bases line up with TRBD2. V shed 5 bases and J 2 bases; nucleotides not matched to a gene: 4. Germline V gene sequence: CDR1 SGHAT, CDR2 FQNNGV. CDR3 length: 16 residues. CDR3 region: CASSPGLAGPKNIQYF. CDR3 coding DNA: TGTGCCAGCAGCCCAGGACTAGCGGGACCCAAAAACATTCAGTACTTC.

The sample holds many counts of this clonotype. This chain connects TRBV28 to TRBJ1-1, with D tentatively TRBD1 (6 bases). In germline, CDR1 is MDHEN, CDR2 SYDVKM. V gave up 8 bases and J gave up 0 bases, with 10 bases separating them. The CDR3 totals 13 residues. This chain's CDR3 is CASGGQLNTEAFF. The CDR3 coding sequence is TGTGCCAGCGGAGGACAGTTGAACACTGAAGCTTTCTTT.

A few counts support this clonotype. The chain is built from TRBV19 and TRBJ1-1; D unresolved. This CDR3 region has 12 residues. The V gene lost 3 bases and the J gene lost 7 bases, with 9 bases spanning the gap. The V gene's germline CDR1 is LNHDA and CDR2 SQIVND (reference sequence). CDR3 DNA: TGTGCCAGTAGTATCGATTTGAGTGAAGCTTTCTTT. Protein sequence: CASSIDLSEAFF.

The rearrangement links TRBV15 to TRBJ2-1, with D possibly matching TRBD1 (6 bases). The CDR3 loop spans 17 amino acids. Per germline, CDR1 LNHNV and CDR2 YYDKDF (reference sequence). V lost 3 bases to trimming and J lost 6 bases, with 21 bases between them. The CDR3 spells CATSRGHLDSSLNEQFF. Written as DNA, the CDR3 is TGTGCCACCAGCAGGGGACACTTGGACAGTAGTCTCAATGAGCAGTTCTTC.

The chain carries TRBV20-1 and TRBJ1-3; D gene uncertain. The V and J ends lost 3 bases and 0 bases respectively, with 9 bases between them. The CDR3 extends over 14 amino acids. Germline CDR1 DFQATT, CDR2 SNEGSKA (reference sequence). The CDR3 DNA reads TGCAGTGCTAGTAGCCGGAGCTCTGGAAACACCATATATTTT. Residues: CSASSRSSGNTIYF.

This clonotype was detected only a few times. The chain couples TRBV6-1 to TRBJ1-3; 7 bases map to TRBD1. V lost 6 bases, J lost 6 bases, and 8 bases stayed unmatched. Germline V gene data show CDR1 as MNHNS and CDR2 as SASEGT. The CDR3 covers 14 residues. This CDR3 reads CASSWTGEENTIYF. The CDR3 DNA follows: TGTGCCAGCAGCTGGACAGGCGAGGAAAACACCATATATTTT.

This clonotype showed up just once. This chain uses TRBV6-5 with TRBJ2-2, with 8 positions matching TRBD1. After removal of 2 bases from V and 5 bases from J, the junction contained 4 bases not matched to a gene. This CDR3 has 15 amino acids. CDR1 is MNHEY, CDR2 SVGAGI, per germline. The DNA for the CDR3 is TGTGCCAGCAGTTACGTACGGACAGGGACCGGGGAGCTGTTTTTT. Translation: CASSYVRTGTGELFF.

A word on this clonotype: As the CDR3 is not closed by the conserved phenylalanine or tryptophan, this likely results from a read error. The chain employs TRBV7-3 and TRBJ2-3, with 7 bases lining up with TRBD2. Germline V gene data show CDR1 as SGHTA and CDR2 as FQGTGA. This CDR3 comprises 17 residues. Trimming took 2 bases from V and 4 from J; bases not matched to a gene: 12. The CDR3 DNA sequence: TGTGCCAGCAGCTTATATGTGGGAGGGCCTATGTCAGATACGCAGTATCTT. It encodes CASSLYVGGPMSDTQYL.

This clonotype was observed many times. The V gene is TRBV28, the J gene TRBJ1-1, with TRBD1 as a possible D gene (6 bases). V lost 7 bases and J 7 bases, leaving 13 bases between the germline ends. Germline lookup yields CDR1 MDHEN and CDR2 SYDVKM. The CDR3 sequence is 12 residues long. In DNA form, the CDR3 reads TGTGCCAGCATGGGGGCTAGTGGTGAAGCTTTCTTT. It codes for CASMGASGEAFF.

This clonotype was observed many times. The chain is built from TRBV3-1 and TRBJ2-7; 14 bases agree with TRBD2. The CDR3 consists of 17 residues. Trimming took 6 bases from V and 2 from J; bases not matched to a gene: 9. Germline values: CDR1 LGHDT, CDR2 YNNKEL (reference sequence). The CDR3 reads CASSQGTTSGRAYEQYF. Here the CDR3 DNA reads TGTGCCAGCAGTCAGGGGACGACTAGCGGGAGGGCCTACGAGCAGTACTTC.

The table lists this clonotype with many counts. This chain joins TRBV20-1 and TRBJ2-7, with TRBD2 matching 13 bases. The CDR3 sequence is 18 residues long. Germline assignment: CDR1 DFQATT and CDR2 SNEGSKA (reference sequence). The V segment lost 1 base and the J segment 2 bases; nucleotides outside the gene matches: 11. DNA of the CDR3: TGCAGTGCTAGAGGCAAGACTAGCGGGAGGCTCTTGCCCTACGAGCAGTACTTC. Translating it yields CSARGKTSGRLLPYEQYF.

The CDR3 DNA sequence: TGCAGCGTTGGAGCGGGGGCAGATACGCAGTATTTT. It is translated as CSVGAGADTQYF. The chain couples TRBV29-1 to TRBJ2-3, with 8 positions matching TRBD2. CDR3 length: 12 amino acids. Germline CDR1 SQVTM, CDR2 ANQGSEA. Trimming at V came to 4 bases and at J to 4 bases, leaving 1 base not matched to a gene.

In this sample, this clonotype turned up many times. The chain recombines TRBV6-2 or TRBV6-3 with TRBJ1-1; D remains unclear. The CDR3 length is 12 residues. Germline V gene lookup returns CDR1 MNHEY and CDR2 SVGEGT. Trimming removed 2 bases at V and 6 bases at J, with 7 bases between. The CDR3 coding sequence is TGTGCCAGCAGTTACGGGATCCCTGAAGCTTTCTTT. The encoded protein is CASSYGIPEAFF.

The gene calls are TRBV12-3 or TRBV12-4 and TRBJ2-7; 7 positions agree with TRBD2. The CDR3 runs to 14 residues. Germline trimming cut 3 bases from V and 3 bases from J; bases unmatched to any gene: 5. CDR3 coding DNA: TGTGCCAGCAGTTTGATCGCGGGAGTCTACGAGCAGTACTTC. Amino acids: CASSLIAGVYEQYF.

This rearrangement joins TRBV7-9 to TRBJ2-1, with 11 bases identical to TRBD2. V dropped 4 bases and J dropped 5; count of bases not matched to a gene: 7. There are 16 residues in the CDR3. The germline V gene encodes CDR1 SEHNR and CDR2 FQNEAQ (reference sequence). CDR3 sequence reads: CASSSQPGLADNEQFF. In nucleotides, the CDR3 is TGTGCCAGCAGCTCCCAACCGGGACTAGCGGACAATGAGCAGTTCTTC. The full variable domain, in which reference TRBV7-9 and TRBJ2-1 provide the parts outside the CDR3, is DTGVSQNPRHKITKRGQNVTFRCDPISEHNRLYWYRQTLGQGPEFLTYFQNEAQLEKSRLLSDRFSAERPKGSFSTLEIQRTEQGDSAMYLCASSSQPGLADNEQFFGPGTRLTVL.

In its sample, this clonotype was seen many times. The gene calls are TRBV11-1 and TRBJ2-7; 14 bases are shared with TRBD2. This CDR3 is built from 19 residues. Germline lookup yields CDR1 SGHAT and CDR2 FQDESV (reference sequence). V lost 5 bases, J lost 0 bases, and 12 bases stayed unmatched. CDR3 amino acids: CASSQGRGLAGVRSYEQYF. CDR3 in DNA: TGTGCCAGCAGCCAGGGGAGGGGACTAGCGGGAGTCCGCTCCTACGAGCAGTACTTC.

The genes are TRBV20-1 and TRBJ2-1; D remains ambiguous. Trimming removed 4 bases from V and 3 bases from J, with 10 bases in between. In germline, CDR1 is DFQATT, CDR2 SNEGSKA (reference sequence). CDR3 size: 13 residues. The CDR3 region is CSATQTRYNEQFF. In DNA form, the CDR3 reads TGCAGTGCTACCCAGACCCGCTACAATGAGCAGTTCTTC.

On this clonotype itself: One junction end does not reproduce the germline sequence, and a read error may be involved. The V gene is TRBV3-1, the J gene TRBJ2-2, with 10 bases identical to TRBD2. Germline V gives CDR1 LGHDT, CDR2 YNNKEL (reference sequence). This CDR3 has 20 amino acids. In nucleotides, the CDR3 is TGTGCCAGCAGCCAAGAAAGACTAGCGGGTGTAGTCTCGGTTACCGGGGAGCTGCTTTTT. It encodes CASSQERLAGVVSVTGELLF.

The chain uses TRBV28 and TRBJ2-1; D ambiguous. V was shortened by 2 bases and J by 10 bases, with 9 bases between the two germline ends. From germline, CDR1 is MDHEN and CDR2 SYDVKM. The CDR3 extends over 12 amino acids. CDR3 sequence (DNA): TGTGCCAGCAGTTTAAATAGTCGGGAGCAGTTCTTC. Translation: CASSLNSREQFF.

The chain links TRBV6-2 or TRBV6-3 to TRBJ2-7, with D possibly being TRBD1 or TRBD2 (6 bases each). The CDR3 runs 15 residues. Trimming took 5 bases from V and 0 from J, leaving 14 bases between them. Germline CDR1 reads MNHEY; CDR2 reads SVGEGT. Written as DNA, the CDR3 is TGTGCCAGCAGTCGGGGGCTCAGGAGCTCCTACGAGCAGTACTTC. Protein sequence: CASSRGLRSSYEQYF.

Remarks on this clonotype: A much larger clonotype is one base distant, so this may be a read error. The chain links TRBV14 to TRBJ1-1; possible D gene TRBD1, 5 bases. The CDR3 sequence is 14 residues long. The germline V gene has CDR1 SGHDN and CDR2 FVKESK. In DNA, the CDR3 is TGTGCCAGCAGCTGGGGGAGGTTGGACACTGAAGCTTCCTTT. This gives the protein CASSWGRLDTEASF.

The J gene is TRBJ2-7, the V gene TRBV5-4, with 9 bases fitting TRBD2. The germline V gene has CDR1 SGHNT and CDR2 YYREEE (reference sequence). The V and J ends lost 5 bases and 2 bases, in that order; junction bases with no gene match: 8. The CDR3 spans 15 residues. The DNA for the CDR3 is TGTGCCAGCAGTAATGGACTAGCGACTACCTACGAGCAGTACTTC. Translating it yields CASSNGLATTYEQYF.

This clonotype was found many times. The CDR3 DNA is TGTGCCAGCAGCTTAGCGTATCGACAGGGAGGGAATGGAGCTTTCTTT. Translated: CASSLAYRQGGNGAFF. The J gene is TRBJ1-1, the V gene TRBV7-6, with 7 bases fitting TRBD1. Germline CDR1 reads SGHVS; CDR2 reads FNYEAQ. The CDR3 contains 16 residues. V lost 0 bases to trimming and J lost 10 bases; unmatched junction nucleotides: 14.

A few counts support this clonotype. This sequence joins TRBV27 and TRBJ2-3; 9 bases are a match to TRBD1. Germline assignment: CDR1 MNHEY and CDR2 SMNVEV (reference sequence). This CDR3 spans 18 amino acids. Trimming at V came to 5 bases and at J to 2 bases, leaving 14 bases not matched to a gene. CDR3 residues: CASSPQVPRDRDTDTQYF. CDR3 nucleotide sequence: TGTGCCAGCAGTCCCCAGGTCCCCCGGGACAGGGACACAGATACGCAGTATTTT.